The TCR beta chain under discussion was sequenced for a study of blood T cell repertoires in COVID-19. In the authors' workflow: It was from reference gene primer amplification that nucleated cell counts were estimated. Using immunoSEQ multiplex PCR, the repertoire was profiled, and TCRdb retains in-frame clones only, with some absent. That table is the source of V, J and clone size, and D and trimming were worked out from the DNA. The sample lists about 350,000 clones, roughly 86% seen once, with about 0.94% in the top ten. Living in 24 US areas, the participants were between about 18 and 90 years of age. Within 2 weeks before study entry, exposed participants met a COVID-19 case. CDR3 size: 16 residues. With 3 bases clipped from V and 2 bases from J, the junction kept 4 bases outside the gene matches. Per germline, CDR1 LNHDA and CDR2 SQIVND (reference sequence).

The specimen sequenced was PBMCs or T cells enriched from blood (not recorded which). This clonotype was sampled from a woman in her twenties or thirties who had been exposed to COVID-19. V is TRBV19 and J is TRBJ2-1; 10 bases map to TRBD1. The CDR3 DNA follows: TGTGCCAGTAGTATGGGGGGACAGGGGACCTACAATGAGCAGTTCTTC. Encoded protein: CASSMGGQGTYNEQFF.